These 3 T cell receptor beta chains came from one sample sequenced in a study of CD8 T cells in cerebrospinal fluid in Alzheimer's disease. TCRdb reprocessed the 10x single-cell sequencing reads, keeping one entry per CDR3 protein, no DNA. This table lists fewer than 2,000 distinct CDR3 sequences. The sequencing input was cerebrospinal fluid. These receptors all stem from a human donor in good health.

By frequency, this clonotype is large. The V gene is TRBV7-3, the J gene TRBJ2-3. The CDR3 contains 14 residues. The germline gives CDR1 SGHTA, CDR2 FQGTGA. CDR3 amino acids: CASSFDKGTDTQYF.

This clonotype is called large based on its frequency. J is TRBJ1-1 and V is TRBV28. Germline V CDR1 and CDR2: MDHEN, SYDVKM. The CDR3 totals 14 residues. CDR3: CASSLLGLNTEAFF.

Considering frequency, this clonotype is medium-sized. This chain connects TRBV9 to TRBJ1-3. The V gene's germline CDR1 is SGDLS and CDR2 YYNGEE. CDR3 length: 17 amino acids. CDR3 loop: CASSVVEVPAPGNTIYF.